The text below deals with one TCR beta chain. This entry comes from a study of T cell changes during pregnancy in multiple sclerosis. The CDR3 covers 20 residues. Measured with immunoSEQ multiplex PCR; TCRdb has only the in-frame clones, and not every one. The sample carries more than 80,000 clones, around 96% recorded once. The clonotype originates from a female donor with multiple sclerosis, enrolled in a pregnancy study. V and J are TRBV21-1 and TRBJ2-7; the DNA was not used to check the table's D call, TRBD1. TRBV21-1 has pseudogene status. The material sequenced was peripheral blood, taken in the second trimester of pregnancy. The CDR3 reads CASSKLWHDGGQGGSYEQYF. The CDR3 DNA follows: TGTGCCAGCAGCAAATTGTGGCACGACGGCGGGCAGGGGGGATCCTACGAGCAGTACTTC.